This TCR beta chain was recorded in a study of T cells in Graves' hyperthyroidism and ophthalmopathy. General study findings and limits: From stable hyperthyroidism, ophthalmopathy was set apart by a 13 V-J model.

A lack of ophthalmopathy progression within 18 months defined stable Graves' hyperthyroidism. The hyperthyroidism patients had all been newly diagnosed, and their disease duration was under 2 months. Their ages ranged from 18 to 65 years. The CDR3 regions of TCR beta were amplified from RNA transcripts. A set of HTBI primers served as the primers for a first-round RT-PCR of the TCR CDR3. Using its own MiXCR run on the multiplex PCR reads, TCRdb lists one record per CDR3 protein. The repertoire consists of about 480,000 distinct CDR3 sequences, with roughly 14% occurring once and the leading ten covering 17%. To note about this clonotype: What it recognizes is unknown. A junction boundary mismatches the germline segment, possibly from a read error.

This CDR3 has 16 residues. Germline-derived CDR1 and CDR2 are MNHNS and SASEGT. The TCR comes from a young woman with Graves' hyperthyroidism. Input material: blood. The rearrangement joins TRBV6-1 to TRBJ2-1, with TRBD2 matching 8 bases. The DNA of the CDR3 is TGTGCCAGCCGGGCGAGTTTGGGACTAGATGGCAATGAGCAGCTCTTC. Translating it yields CASRASLGLDGNEQLF.